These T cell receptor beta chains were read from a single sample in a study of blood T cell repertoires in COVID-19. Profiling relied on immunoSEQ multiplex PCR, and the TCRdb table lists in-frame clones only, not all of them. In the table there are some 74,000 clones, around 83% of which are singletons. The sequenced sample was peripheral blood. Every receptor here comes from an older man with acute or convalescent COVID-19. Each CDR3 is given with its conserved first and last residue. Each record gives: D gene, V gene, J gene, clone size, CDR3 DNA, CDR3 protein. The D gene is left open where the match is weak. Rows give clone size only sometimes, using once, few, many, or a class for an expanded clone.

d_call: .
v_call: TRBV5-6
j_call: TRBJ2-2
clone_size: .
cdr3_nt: TGTGCCAGCAGCTTGGGAGGGCAGGGGCGGTACACCGGGGAGCTGTTTTTT
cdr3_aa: CASSLGGQGRYTGELFF

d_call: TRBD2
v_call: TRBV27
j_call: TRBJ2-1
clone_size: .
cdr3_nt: TGTGCCAGCAGTCTGGGACTAGCGGACTACAATGAGCAGTTCTTC
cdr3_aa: CASSLGLADYNEQFF

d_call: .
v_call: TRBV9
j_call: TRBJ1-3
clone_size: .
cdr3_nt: TGTGCCAGCAGCCCGACAGGAGTTGGAAACACCATATATTTT
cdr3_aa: CASSPTGVGNTIYF

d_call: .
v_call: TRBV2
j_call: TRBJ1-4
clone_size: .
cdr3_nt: TGTGCCAGCAGTGAGGGGGCCGGAGATAATGAAAAACTGTTTTTT
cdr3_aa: CASSEGAGDNEKLFF

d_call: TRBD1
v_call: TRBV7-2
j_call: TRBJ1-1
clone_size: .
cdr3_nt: TGTGCCAGCAGCACTAGGGACAGAAACACTGAAGCTTTCTTT
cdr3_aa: CASSTRDRNTEAFF

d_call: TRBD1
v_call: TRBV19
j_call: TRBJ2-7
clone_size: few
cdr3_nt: TGTGCCAGTAGTTCCCAGGGGGCGCGGGCCGAGCAGTACTTC
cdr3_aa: CASSSQGARAEQYF

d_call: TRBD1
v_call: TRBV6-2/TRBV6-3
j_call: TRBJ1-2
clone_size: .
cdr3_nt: TGTGCCAGCAGTTACCCTGGACAGGTTTTCTATGGCTACACCTTC
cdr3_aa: CASSYPGQVFYGYTF

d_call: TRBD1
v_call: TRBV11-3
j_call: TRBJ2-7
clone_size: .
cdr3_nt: TGTGCCAGCAGCTTAGTCAGGGGGCACGAGCAGTACTTC
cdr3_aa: CASSLVRGHEQYF

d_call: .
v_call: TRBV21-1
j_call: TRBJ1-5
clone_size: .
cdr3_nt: .
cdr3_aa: CASSSIPWGQGAMQPQHF

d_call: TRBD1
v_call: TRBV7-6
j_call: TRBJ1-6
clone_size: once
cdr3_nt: TGTGCCAGCAGCCTGACACAGGGGGCAAGGAATTCACCCCTCCACTTT
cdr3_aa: CASSLTQGARNSPLHF

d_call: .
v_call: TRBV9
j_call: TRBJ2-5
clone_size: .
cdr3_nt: TGTGCCAGCAGCGTAATGGGGGCCGTGGCAGAGACCCAGTACTTC
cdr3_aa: CASSVMGAVAETQYF

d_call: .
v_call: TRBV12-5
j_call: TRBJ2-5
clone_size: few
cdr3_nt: TGTGCTAGTGGTGACCGACGTGGCGGTAGAGAGACCCAGTACTTC
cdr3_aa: CASGDRRGGRETQYF

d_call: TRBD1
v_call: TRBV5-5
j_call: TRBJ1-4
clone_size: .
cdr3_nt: TGTGCCACCTCGGCGACAGGGGATAATGAAAAACTGTTTTTT
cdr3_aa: CATSATGDNEKLFF

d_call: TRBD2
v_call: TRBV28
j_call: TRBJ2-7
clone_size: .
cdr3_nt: TGTGCCAGCAGTTTGACTAGCGGTTTCTACGAGCAGTACTTC
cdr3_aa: CASSLTSGFYEQYF

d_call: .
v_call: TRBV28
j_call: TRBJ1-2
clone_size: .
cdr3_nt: TGTGCCAGCAGTAAATTGGACAGTGTCTATGGCTACACCTTC
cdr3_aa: CASSKLDSVYGYTF

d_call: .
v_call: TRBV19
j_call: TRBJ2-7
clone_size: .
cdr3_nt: TGTGCCAGTAGTCCCTTTTGGGCAGTCTCCTACGAGCAGTACTTC
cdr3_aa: CASSPFWAVSYEQYF

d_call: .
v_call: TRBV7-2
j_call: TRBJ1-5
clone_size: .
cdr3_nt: TGTGCCAGCAGCTTAGTGGGGGGGAGCAATCAGCCCCAGCATTTT
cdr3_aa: CASSLVGGSNQPQHF

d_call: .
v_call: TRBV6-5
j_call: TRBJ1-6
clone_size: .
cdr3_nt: TGTGCCAGCACACGGGGGATTCTCGGGGGATCACCCCTCCACTTT
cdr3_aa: CASTRGILGGSPLHF

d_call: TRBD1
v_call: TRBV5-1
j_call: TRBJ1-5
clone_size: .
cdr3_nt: TGCGCCAGCAGTCCCGGGACAGGGGGCAGGCAGCCCCAGCATTTT
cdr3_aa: CASSPGTGGRQPQHF

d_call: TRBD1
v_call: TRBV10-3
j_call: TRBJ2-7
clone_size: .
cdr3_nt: TGTGCCATCAGTGAGTACACAGGGGGCTACGAGCAGTACTTC
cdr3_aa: CAISEYTGGYEQYF

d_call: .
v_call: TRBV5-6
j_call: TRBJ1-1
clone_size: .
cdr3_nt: TGTGCCAGCAGTCCCACGTGGTCCCGGTACCTAAACACTGAAGCTTTCTTT
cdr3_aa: CASSPTWSRYLNTEAFF

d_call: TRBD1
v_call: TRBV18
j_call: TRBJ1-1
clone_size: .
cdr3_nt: TGTGCCAGCTCACCCGGACAGGGGGCGAGTGAAGCTTTCTTT
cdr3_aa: CASSPGQGASEAFF

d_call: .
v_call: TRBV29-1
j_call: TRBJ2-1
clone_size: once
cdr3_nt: TGCAGCGTTCTGGACACCCAGGGGAATGAGCAGTTCTTC
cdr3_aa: CSVLDTQGNEQFF

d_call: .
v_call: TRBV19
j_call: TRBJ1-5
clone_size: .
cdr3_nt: TGTGCCAGTAGGACAGCGGGGTGGGGCAATCAGCCCCAGCATTTT
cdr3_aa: CASRTAGWGNQPQHF

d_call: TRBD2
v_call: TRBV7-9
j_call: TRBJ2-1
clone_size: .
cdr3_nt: TGTGCCAGCAGCTCCGGGACTAGCGGGGGGGTGGATGAGCAGTTCTTC
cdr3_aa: CASSSGTSGGVDEQFF

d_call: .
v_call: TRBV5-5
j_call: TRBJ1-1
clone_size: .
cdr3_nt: TGTGCCAGCGATACGAGGGGGGGAGCCACTGAAGCTTTCTTT
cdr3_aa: CASDTRGGATEAFF

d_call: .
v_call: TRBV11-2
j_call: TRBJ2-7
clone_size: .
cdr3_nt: TGTGCCAGCAGCCCTTCACCTTTGGACGTATGGAGGCCCTACGAGCAGTACTTC
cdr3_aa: CASSPSPLDVWRPYEQYF

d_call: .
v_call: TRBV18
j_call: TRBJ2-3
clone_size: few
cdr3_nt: TGTGCCAGCTCACCACCAGGGGTTAGCACAGATACGCAGTATTTT
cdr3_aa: CASSPPGVSTDTQYF

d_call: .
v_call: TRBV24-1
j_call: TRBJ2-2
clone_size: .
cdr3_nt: TGTGCCACCAGTGGTGGAGCGGACCCGAACACCGGGGAGCTGTTTTTT
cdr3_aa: CATSGGADPNTGELFF

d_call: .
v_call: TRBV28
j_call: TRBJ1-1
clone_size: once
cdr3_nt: TGTGCCAGCAGTTTTCGTGCCAGGGGCCCTGAAGCTTTCTTT
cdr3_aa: CASSFRARGPEAFF

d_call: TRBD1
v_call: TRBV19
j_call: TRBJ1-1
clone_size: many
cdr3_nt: TGTGCCAGTAGTATTCGAGGACAGGGACCGAACACTGAAGCTTTCTTT
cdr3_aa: CASSIRGQGPNTEAFF

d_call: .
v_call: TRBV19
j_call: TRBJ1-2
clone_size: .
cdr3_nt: TGTGCCAGTAGTATTGGGCAGGACTATGGCTACACCTTC
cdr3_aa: CASSIGQDYGYTF

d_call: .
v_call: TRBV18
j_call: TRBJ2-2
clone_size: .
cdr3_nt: TGTGCCAGCTCGAACAGGGTTTCGGACACCGGGGAGCTGTTTTTT
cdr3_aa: CASSNRVSDTGELFF

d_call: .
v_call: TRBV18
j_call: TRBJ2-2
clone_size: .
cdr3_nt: TGTGCCAGCTCCTCGACAGCTACTACGAACACCGGGGAGCTGTTTTTT
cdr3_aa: CASSSTATTNTGELFF

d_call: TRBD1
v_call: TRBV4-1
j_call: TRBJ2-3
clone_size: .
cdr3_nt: TGCGCCAGCAGCCAAGAACCCCAGGGGGAATTGGCAGATACGCAGTATTTT
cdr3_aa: CASSQEPQGELADTQYF

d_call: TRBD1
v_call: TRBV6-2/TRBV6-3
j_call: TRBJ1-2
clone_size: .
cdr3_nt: TGTGCCAGCAGCCCTAAGGCAGGGGGCGTTACGAACTATGGCTACACCTTC
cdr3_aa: CASSPKAGGVTNYGYTF

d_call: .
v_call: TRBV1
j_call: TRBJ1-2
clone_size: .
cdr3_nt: TGCACCAGCAGCCAAGATAACGAACCTTACCCAGGGTTGGACTATGGCTACACCTTC
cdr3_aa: CTSSQDNEPYPGLDYGYTF

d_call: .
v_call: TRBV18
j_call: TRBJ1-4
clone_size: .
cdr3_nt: TGTGCCAGCTCACCGACCGGGGTCGGGACTAATGAAAAACTGTTTTTT
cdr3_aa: CASSPTGVGTNEKLFF

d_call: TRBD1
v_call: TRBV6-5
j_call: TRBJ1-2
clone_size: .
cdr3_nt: TGTGCCAGCAGTCTCTCCCTGACAGGGAGCTATGGCTACACCTTC
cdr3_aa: CASSLSLTGSYGYTF

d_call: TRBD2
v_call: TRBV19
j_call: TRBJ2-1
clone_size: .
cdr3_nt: TGTGCCAGTAGAAACCCCGGGGGGCGGGAGGCCGATGAGCAGTTCTTC
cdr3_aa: CASRNPGGREADEQFF

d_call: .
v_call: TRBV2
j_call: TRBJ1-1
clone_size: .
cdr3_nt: TGTGCCAGCAGTGAAAGCATGTATGAAGCTTTCTTT
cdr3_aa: CASSESMYEAFF

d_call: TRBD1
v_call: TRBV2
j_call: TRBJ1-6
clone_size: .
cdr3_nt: TGTGCCAGCAGGGGAGGGGACAGGGAGAATTCACCCCTCCACTTT
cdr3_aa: CASRGGDRENSPLHF

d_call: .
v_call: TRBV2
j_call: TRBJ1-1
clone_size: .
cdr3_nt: TGTGCCACCAGGATGCAGGGGAACACTGAAGCTTTCTTT
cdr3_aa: CATRMQGNTEAFF

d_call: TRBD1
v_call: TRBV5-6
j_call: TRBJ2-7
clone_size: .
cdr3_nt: TGTGCCAGCAGGTGGGACAGAAACTCTTACGAGCAGTACTTC
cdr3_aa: CASRWDRNSYEQYF

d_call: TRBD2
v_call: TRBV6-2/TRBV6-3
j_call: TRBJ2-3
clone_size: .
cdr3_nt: TGTGCCAGCAGTTACTCGGCGTACCTAGCGGGCCCTGTCACAGATACGCAGTATTTT
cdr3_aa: CASSYSAYLAGPVTDTQYF

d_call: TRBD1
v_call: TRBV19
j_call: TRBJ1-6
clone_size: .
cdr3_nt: TGTGCCAGTAGTTTCCGGACAGGGGGTTTGACCCTCCACTTT
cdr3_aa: CASSFRTGGLTLHF

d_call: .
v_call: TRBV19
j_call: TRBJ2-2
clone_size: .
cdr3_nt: TGTGCCAGTAGTAGGAGGAACACCGGGGAGCTGTTTTTT
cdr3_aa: CASSRRNTGELFF

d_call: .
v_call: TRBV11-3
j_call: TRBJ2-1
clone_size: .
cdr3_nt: TGTGCCAGCAGCTTATTGGGGGCTCCCCCCGATGAGCAGTTCTTC
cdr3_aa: CASSLLGAPPDEQFF